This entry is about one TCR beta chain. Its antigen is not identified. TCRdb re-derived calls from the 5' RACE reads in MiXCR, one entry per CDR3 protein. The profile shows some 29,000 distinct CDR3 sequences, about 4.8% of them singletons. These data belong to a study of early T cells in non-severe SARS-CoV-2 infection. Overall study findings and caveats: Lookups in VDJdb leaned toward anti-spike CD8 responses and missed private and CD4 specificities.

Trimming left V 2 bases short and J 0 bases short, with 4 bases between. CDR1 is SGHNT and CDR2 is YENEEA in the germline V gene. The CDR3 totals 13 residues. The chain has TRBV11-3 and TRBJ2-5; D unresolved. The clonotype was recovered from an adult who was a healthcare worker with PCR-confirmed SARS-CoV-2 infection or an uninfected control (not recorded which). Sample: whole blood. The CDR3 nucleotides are TGTGCCAGCAGCTTACGGAACCAAGAGACCCAGTACTTC. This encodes CASSLRNQETQYF.